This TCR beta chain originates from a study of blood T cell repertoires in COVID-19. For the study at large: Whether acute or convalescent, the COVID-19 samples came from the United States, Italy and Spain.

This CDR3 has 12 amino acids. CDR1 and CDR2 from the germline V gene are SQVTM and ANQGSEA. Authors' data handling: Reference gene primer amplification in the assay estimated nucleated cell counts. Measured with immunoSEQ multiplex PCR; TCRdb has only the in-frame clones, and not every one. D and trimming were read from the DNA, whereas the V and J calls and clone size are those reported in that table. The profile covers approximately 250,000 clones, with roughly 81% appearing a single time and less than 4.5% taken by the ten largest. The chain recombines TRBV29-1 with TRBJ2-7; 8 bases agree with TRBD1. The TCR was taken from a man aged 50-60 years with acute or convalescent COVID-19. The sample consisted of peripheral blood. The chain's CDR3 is CSCRGHGYEQYF. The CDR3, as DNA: TGCAGTTGCAGGGGGCACGGGTACGAGCAGTACTTC.